A selection of T cell receptor beta chains follows, all from one sample in a study of blood T cell repertoires in COVID-19. Profiled with immunoSEQ multiplex PCR; TCRdb holds only in-frame clones, not every one. Among about 250,000 clones listed, over 75% were seen once. The sequencing input was PBMCs or T cells enriched from blood (not recorded which). The receptors derive from a woman aged 18 to 35 who had recovered from COVID-19. The CDR3 runs from the conserved cysteine through the conserved F or W. A D gene is named only where the DNA matches it firmly. Expanded clones are given a class, and other clones once, few, many or no size at all.

j_gene | d_gene | abundance | v_gene | CDR3nt | CDR3aa
TRBJ1-5 | TRBD1 | - | TRBV11-2 | TGTGCCAGCAGCCCCGGGACAGGGGGCTATAGCAATCAGCCCCAGCATTTT | CASSPGTGGYSNQPQHF
TRBJ2-7 | - | - | TRBV20-1 | TGCAGTGCTAGTACGGGGTTCTACGAGCAGTACTTC | CSASTGFYEQYF
TRBJ1-6 | - | - | TRBV25-1 | TGTGCCAGCAGTGAATGGGGGGATAATTCACCCCTCCACTTT | CASSEWGDNSPLHF
TRBJ2-1 | - | - | TRBV7-2 | TGTGCCAGCAGCGTCCCGGGAGCGGTGTTCTTC | CASSVPGAVFF
TRBJ1-2 | - | - | TRBV6-5 | TGTGCCAGCAGTTACTCGCGACAGAGCTATGGCTACACCTTC | CASSYSRQSYGYTF
TRBJ1-5 | TRBD1 | - | TRBV18 | TGTGCCAGCTCCAAGGACAGGGTCAATCAGCCCCAGCATTTT | CASSKDRVNQPQHF
TRBJ2-1 | - | - | TRBV11-2 | TGTGCCAGCAGCTTCGAGTTCGGCAATGAGCAGTTCTTC | CASSFEFGNEQFF
TRBJ1-1 | TRBD1 | - | TRBV5-1 | TGCGCCAGCAGCCTTGACAGGGACACTGAAGCTTTCTTT | CASSLDRDTEAFF
TRBJ2-7 | - | - | TRBV5-1 | TGCGCCAGCTTCGACAGGCAATTTCCCTACGAGCAGTACTTC | CASFDRQFPYEQYF
TRBJ1-5 | - | - | TRBV2 | TGTGCCAGCAGTGAAGGGAGACCAGGCAATCAGCCCCAGCATTTT | CASSEGRPGNQPQHF
TRBJ1-6 | TRBD1 | - | TRBV30 | TGTGCCTGGAGTCCCCCAGGGGGGTCTTCACCCCTCCACTTT | CAWSPPGGSSPLHF
TRBJ2-1 | TRBD2 | - | TRBV2 | TGTGCCACACTAGCGGGGGGGCCGGATGAGCAGTTCTTC | CATLAGGPDEQFF
TRBJ1-1 | TRBD1 | once | TRBV5-1 | TGCGCCAGCAGCTTGGCAGGGGGGTTCACTGAAGCTTTCTTT | CASSLAGGFTEAFF
TRBJ1-1 | - | - | TRBV9 | TGTGCCAGCAGCGTAGTTAAGAACATGAACACTGAAGCTTTCTTT | CASSVVKNMNTEAFF
TRBJ2-7 | - | - | TRBV3-1/TRBV3-2 | TGTGCCAGCAGCCAAGGGACAGTCTACGAGCAGTACTTC | CASSQGTVYEQYF
TRBJ1-2 | - | - | TRBV5-5 | TGTGCCAGCAGAGGAGGAGACCGTTACTTTGGCTACACCTTC | CASRGGDRYFGYTF
TRBJ2-5 | - | - | TRBV4-1 | TGCGCCAGCAGCCGAAAAGGTCTCAGGGAAGGGGCCCAACGGGAGACCCAGTACTTC | CASSRKGLREGAQRETQYF
TRBJ2-3 | - | - | TRBV5-1 | TGCGCCAGCAGCTTGGCCGGAGATACGCAGTATTTT | CASSLAGDTQYF
TRBJ2-2 | - | few | TRBV5-1 | TGCGCCAGCAGCCCTGACCAACAGGGCGCCGGGGAGCTGTTTTTT | CASSPDQQGAGELFF
TRBJ1-2 | TRBD1 | - | TRBV7-3 | TGTGCCAGCAGCTTAACGGCTTCGGGACAGGGTTCCTATGGCTACACCTTC | CASSLTASGQGSYGYTF
TRBJ2-7 | - | - | TRBV3-1/TRBV3-2 | TGTGCCAGCAGCCAAGATTTGGCCAGGGGACCCTACGAGCAGTACTTC | CASSQDLARGPYEQYF
TRBJ2-5 | TRBD2 | - | TRBV5-1 | TGCGCCAGCAGAGGGACTAGCGGGGGTACGACCCAGTACTTC | CASRGTSGGTTQYF
TRBJ2-2 | - | - | TRBV19 | TGTGCCAGTAGCCAGCGGGCAAACACCGGGGAGCTGTTTTTT | CASSQRANTGELFF
TRBJ1-6 | - | - | TRBV10-1 | TGCGCCACGGGTCCGACGGTTGGATCACCCCTCCACTTT | CATGPTVGSPLHF
TRBJ1-2 | - | - | TRBV15 | TGTGCCACCAGCCATAGCTCCTCGCGGGCGGGGGTTGGCTACACCTTC | CATSHSSSRAGVGYTF
TRBJ2-7 | - | - | TRBV28 | TGTGCCAGCAGTCCGACGTTGAGGGTAGGCGAGCAGTACTTC | CASSPTLRVGEQYF
TRBJ2-3 | TRBD2 | - | TRBV7-6 | TGTGCCAGCAGCGAAAGGACTAGCGGGGGCACAGATACGCAGTATTTT | CASSERTSGGTDTQYF
TRBJ2-4 | TRBD2 | once | TRBV13 | TGTGCCAGCAGCCTAGGACTAGCGGCCAAAAACATTCAGTACTTC | CASSLGLAAKNIQYF
TRBJ2-1 | - | - | TRBV27 | TGTGCCAGCAGTGGAGAATACTACAATGAGCAGTTCTTC | CASSGEYYNEQFF
TRBJ2-7 | TRBD2 | - | TRBV4-1 | TGCGCCAGCAGCGAGCAGCGGGGGGGCGTCGAGCAGTACTTC | CASSEQRGGVEQYF
TRBJ2-1 | TRBD2 | - | TRBV24-1 | TGTGCCACCAGTGAATCGGGACTAGCGGGGCCCTACAATGAGCAGTTCTTC | CATSESGLAGPYNEQFF
TRBJ1-1 | TRBD1 | - | TRBV6-4 | TGTGCCAGCAGTTCACAGGGGGACACTGAAGCTTTCTTT | CASSSQGDTEAFF
TRBJ2-5 | - | - | TRBV5-6 | TGTGCCAGCAGCTTACGATCGGGGATTGGAGAGACCCAGTACTTC | CASSLRSGIGETQYF
TRBJ1-6 | - | - | TRBV4-1 | TGCGCCAGCAGCCAAGAAAACAGGGTGGTCCCCCTCCACTTT | CASSQENRVVPLHF
TRBJ2-7 | - | - | TRBV7-6 | TGTGCCAGCAGCGTAGGGGCAGAAGTATCCTACGAGCAGTACTTC | CASSVGAEVSYEQYF
TRBJ1-5 | - | - | TRBV19 | TGTGCCAGTAGTATCGAGGGCCTTAGCAATCAGCCCCAGCATTTT | CASSIEGLSNQPQHF